This T cell receptor (beta chain) emerged from a study of T-cell memory formation after mild COVID-19. Notes on the study in general: While clones contracting from day 15 to 85 were balanced between CD4 and CD8, later expanders leaned CD4+. The study found contracting CD4+ clones mainly in CM and EM and contracting CD8+ clones in EMRA.

V was cut by 5 bases and J by 7 bases, with 15 bases left in between. The CDR3 totals 14 residues. Germline V gene sequence: CDR1 SGHRS, CDR2 YFSETQ. TCRdb re-derived calls from the 5' RACE reads in MiXCR, one entry per CDR3 protein. This table has around 90,000 distinct CDR3 sequences, about 13% appearing once. About this clonotype: Its matching antigen is unknown.

The gene calls are TRBV5-1 and TRBJ2-2; maybe TRBD2 (6 bases). The sample was PBMCs or a T cell subset sorted from them (not recorded which). The sequence derives from an adult woman who had mild COVID-19 (a few samples of this study predate the infection). Cell type and time point are not known. The CDR3 DNA reads TGCGCCAGCAGGTCGGGAGTTGAGAACGGGGAGCTGTTTTTT. Its translation is CASRSGVENGELFF.